These T cell receptor beta chains were read from a single sample in a study of blood T cells in healthy people across ages. TCRdb processed the 5' RACE reads anew with MiXCR; each CDR3 protein has one entry. Of hundreds of thousands of distinct CDR3 sequences in the sample, about 24% are singletons; the top ten hold roughly 22%. The sequencing input was blood. These receptors all stem from a man aged 70 or older in good health. Each CDR3 is given with its conserved first and last residue. Each record gives: D gene, V gene, J gene, clone size, CDR3 protein, CDR3 DNA. A D gene is named only where the DNA matches it firmly. Expanded clones are given a class, and other clones once, few, many or no size at all.

>.|TRBV29-1|TRBJ2-5|few
CSVQGSQETQYF
TGCAGCGTTCAGGGATCCCAAGAGACCCAGTACTTC
>.|TRBV27|TRBJ2-2|.
CASSLRASENTGELFF
TGTGCCAGCAGCTTGAGGGCTAGCGAGAACACCGGGGAGCTGTTTTTT
>TRBD2|TRBV15|TRBJ2-3|few
CATSSGTSGTDTQYF
TGTGCCACCAGCAGCGGGACTAGCGGCACAGATACGCAGTATTTT
>.|TRBV6-6|TRBJ2-3|few
CASSVTGRSTDTQYF
TGTGCCAGCAGTGTGACAGGGAGGAGTACAGATACGCAGTATTTT
>.|TRBV27|TRBJ1-4|few
CASSQQGREKLFF
TGTGCCAGCAGTCAGCAGGGGAGGGAAAAACTGTTTTTT
>.|TRBV6-5|TRBJ2-5|few
CASSYSRGLQETQYF
TGTGCCAGCAGTTACTCACGGGGACTTCAAGAGACCCAGTACTTC
>.|TRBV2|TRBJ2-3|.
CASRGTPTSTDTQYF
TGTGCCAGCAGAGGGACACCTACTAGCACAGATACGCAGTATTTT
>TRBD1|TRBV6-1|TRBJ2-1|few
CASSGTGPRVGEQFF
TGTGCCAGCAGCGGGACAGGGCCTCGGGTTGGTGAGCAGTTCTTC
>TRBD2|TRBV20-1|TRBJ2-1|.
CSARDPGGNSYNEQFF
TGCAGTGCTAGAGATCCCGGGGGGAACTCCTACAATGAGCAGTTCTTC
>TRBD2|TRBV6-6|TRBJ2-5|.
CASIRGGTQYF
TGTGCCAGCATCCGGGGGGGGACCCAGTACTTC
>TRBD1|TRBV6-5|TRBJ1-5|many
CASRPVWGQSSNQPQHF
TGTGCCAGCAGACCCGTATGGGGACAGAGTAGCAATCAGCCCCAGCATTTT
>.|TRBV9|TRBJ2-5|few
CASSVGHIQETQYF
TGTGCCAGCAGCGTAGGACACATCCAAGAGACCCAGTACTTC
>TRBD2|TRBV14|TRBJ2-5|.
CASSQGLAGGMFF
TGTGCCAGCAGCCAAGGACTAGCGGGAGGTATGTTCTTC
>TRBD2|TRBV20-1|TRBJ2-1|few
CSARDNPASGLHF
TGCAGTGCTAGAGATAATCCCGCCTCGGGACTACACTTC
>TRBD1|TRBV24-1|TRBJ2-1|.
CATSDPGQGPGNEQFF
TGTGCCACCAGTGATCCCGGACAGGGACCGGGGAATGAGCAGTTCTTC
>.|TRBV7-2|TRBJ2-7|.
CASRGEGYEQYF
TGTGCCAGCAGGGGGGAAGGCTACGAGCAGTACTTC
>TRBD2|TRBV29-1|TRBJ2-3|.
CSGALWLAGSTDTQYF
TGCAGCGGGGCCCTTTGGCTAGCGGGCAGCACAGATACGCAGTATTTT
>TRBD2|TRBV30|TRBJ2-5|.
CAWATLAGYQETQYF
TGTGCCTGGGCTACGCTAGCGGGATACCAAGAGACCCAGTACTTC
>.|TRBV3-1|TRBJ2-5|.
CASSQDLSTEQYF
TGTGCCAGCAGCCAAGATCTCTCCACGGAGCAGTACTTC
>.|TRBV6-6|TRBJ1-1|.
CASSYGTQTPEAFF
TGTGCCAGCAGTTACGGGACACAAACACCCGAAGCTTTCTTT
>.|TRBV4-1|TRBJ1-4|.
CASSQDLRGELFF
TGCGCCAGCAGCCAAGACCTTCGTGGGGAACTGTTTTTT
>.|TRBV27|TRBJ2-5|once
CASSLVYMKTQYF
TGTGCCAGCAGTTTAGTGTATATGAAGACCCAGTACTTC
>.|TRBV5-1|TRBJ2-3|few
CASSLEWPTTDTQYF
TGCGCCAGCAGCTTGGAATGGCCAACCACAGATACGCAGTATTTT
>TRBD1|TRBV27|TRBJ1-2|.
CASSSYGTGISYGYTF
TGTGCCAGCAGTAGTTATGGGACAGGGATCAGCTATGGCTACACCTTC
>.|TRBV28|TRBJ1-6|.
CASSRAGEASPLHF
TGTGCCAGCAGTCGGGCAGGGGAGGCTTCACCCCTCCACTTT
>.|TRBV19|TRBJ2-1|.
CASSIEGRPYNEQFF
TGTGCCAGTAGTATAGAGGGGCGGCCCTACAATGAGCAGTTCTTC
>TRBD1|TRBV5-1|TRBJ2-3|.
CASSSDRATDTQYF
TGCGCCAGCAGCTCAGACAGGGCGACAGATACGCAGTATTTT
>TRBD2|TRBV9|TRBJ2-3|.
CASSGRTSGRGTDTQYF
TGTGCCAGCAGCGGGCGGACTAGCGGGAGAGGAACAGATACGCAGTATTTT
>TRBD2|TRBV27|TRBJ2-7|.
CASSVRLAGSSYEQYF
TGTGCCAGCAGTGTCCGACTAGCGGGAAGCTCCTACGAGCAGTACTTC
>TRBD2|TRBV5-6|TRBJ2-5|many
CASSLASGETQYF
TGTGCCAGCAGCTTAGCTAGCGGGGAGACCCAGTACTTC
>.|TRBV6-1|TRBJ1-1|few
CASSGRADTEAFF
TGTGCCAGCAGTGGGAGGGCGGACACTGAAGCTTTCTTT
>.|TRBV27|TRBJ1-4|.
CASRRTVGEKLFF
TGTGCCAGCAGAAGGACAGTCGGGGAAAAACTGTTTTTT
>.|TRBV29-1|TRBJ1-3|.
CSGSGDLSGNTIYF
TGCAGCGGGTCAGGGGACCTCTCTGGAAACACCATATATTTT
>.|TRBV20-1|TRBJ2-6|few
CSARGTGVAANVLTF
TGCAGTGCTAGAGGAACCGGAGTTGCGGCCAACGTCCTGACTTTC
>.|TRBV28|TRBJ1-4|.
CASSFTAPTNEKLFF
TGTGCCAGCAGTTTCACGGCCCCAACTAATGAAAAACTGTTTTTT
>TRBD2|TRBV9|TRBJ2-1|few
CASSVVGLAVYNEQFF
TGTGCCAGCAGCGTAGTGGGACTAGCGGTTTACAATGAGCAGTTCTTC
>TRBD1|TRBV6-1|TRBJ1-1|.
CASSVRGQQNTEAFF
TGTGCCAGCAGTGTACGGGGACAGCAGAACACTGAAGCTTTCTTT
>.|TRBV6-5|TRBJ1-2|.
CASSYSPGSSYGYTF
TGTGCCAGCAGTTACTCCCCGGGTAGCAGCTATGGCTACACCTTC
>TRBD1|TRBV20-1|TRBJ1-2|.
CSARENRGPDGYTF
TGCAGTGCTAGGGAAAACAGGGGGCCGGATGGCTACACCTTC
>.|TRBV15|TRBJ2-1|many
CATSRDKLNDEQFF
TGTGCCACCAGCAGAGATAAACTGAACGATGAGCAGTTCTTC
>TRBD1|TRBV7-8|TRBJ2-5|few
CASSSIQGRQETQYF
TGTGCCAGCAGCTCGATACAGGGGCGGCAAGAGACCCAGTACTTC
>.|TRBV5-1|TRBJ2-7|.
CASSLSRRSTYEQYF
TGCGCCAGCAGCTTGTCTAGACGGTCGACCTACGAGCAGTACTTC
>.|TRBV5-1|TRBJ2-3|.
CASKRGAEDTQYF
TGCGCCAGCAAAAGAGGGGCCGAAGATACGCAGTATTTT
>TRBD1|TRBV12-3/TRBV12-4|TRBJ2-5|.
CASSLGTGILNYF
TGTGCCAGCAGTTTGGGGACAGGCATCCTAAACTACTTC
>TRBD1|TRBV7-2|TRBJ2-5|.
CASSRGQGGTQETQYF
TGTGCCAGCAGCCGAGGACAGGGAGGAACGCAAGAGACCCAGTACTTC
>.|TRBV20-1|TRBJ1-1|.
CSPRGANTEAFF
TGCAGCCCAAGGGGGGCGAACACTGAAGCTTTCTTT
>.|TRBV29-1|TRBJ1-2|few
CSVDSNYGYTF
TGCAGCGTGGACAGTAACTATGGCTACACCTTC
>TRBD2|TRBV3-1|TRBJ2-3|.
CASSPYGEGADTQYF
TGTGCCAGCAGCCCGTACGGGGAGGGCGCAGATACGCAGTATTTT
>.|TRBV12-3/TRBV12-4|TRBJ1-4|.
CASRQDRAIEKLFF
TGTGCCAGCAGGCAGGACAGAGCTATTGAAAAACTGTTTTTT
>TRBD1|TRBV7-9|TRBJ2-1|many
CASSKDRFGNEQFF
TGTGCCAGCAGCAAGGACAGGTTTGGTAATGAGCAGTTCTTC
>TRBD1|TRBV14|TRBJ1-4|.
CASSLNPGQGSKLFF
TGTGCCAGCAGCCTGAACCCGGGACAGGGCTCAAAACTGTTTTTT
>TRBD2|TRBV20-1|TRBJ2-1|.
CSARDAGTSGSVEQFF
TGCAGTGCTAGAGATGCCGGGACTAGCGGGAGTGTTGAGCAGTTCTTC
>TRBD1|TRBV12-3/TRBV12-4|TRBJ2-4|.
CASSPNRGKNTQYF
TGTGCCAGCAGTCCGAACAGGGGTAAAAACACTCAGTACTTC